Detailed here is one T cell receptor (beta chain). Its antigen remains unidentified. Nothing much larger sits one base from this clone, and base qualities are not available. The entry originates in a study of cytomegalovirus exposure and HLA in healthy donors (dated by TCRdb to 2015 to 2018). With regard to the full study: An earlier analysis of some 600 of the donors reported about 300 Gb of sequence data and 117 million unique TCR beta sequences obtained from some 170 million T cells. Four or five DR-DQ haplotypes were handled as single units for association and clustering because linkage in the cohort was strong. The study combined high-throughput TCR immunosequencing, statistical association of individual TCRs with disease status, and machine learning to predict cytomegalovirus infection status. Across around 400 genotyped donors of the cohort, an average of approximately 200,000 unique TCR beta nucleotide sequences per donor were sequenced, and 15% to 20% of those sequences were non-productive. Donor age, sex, ethnicity and CMV serostatus were collected together with the repertoire data. Approximately 330 gigabases of sequencing data and around 90 million unique TCR sequences made up an early release that covered several hundred HLA-typed donors. A later genetic analysis used genome-wide SNP genotypes for about 60% of the roughly 670 donors, treating that subset as a discovery cohort. An earlier analysis of around 580 of the donors used high-throughput TCR beta sequencing to judge whether each TCR beta V gene segment behaved as functional or pseudogenic. The genetic ancestry cluster associated with self-reported Caucasian donors included about four fifths of the roughly 400 genotyped donors. All discovery cohort repertoires had been generated on a single sequencing platform. HLA typing covered class I and class II loci at four-digit resolution. The number of typed donors differed by locus: 629-630 for A, B, C, DRB1 and DQB1; approximately 520 for DQA1; 606 for DPA1; and around 450 for DPB1. The T cell repertoires of 670 or so subjects were profiled by immunosequencing and related to cytomegalovirus serostatus. In the later analysis, no new phenotypic data were used to find candidate immune exposures; instead, reliance was placed on TCR beta sequences and their occurrence across donors. Besides the first cohort of around 700 subjects, a separate validation cohort made up of 120 different subjects was used. A later analysis re-analyzed previously published TCR beta repertoires from 660 or so donors and added high-resolution HLA genotyping to study TCR occurrence patterns. The study aimed to test whether signatures of past pathogen exposure could be identified by cataloging public T cell receptors.

In total, 500 to 700 healthy bone marrow donors made up the cohort. At the time of sampling, every cohort member was nominally healthy, though immune exposures that went unrecorded were likely present. The donor was CMV seronegative and was included in the group of under 450 seronegative cohort members. A peripheral blood sample was provided by each donor, and peripheral blood mononuclear cells were used for TCR beta sequencing. Genomic DNA was extracted from the blood cell samples with the Qiagen DNeasy Blood Extraction Kit. The investigation overall reported the following: A few of the identified cytomegalovirus-associated TCR beta chains were confirmed in vitro to be specific for cytomegalovirus antigens. In a later analysis, several top co-occurrence clusters were reported to appear linked to parvovirus B19, influenza, CMV and Epstein-Barr virus. While some public TCRs were present in many individuals, most TCR sequences turned up only very rarely across donors. According to the authors, the approach could potentially be generalized to other disease states and immunological phenotypes. The classifier was reported to diagnose cytomegalovirus status with high specificity and sensitivity in both the original cohort and the validation cohort. Some IMGT-functional V segments, including TRBV6-2 and TRBV6-3, could not be told apart with the 87-base-pair reads, so those segments were excluded. A cluster of highly shared sequence variants was judged likely to be a technical artifact of the sequencing pipeline. A later analysis found that TCR association rates varied across HLA loci, with DRB1 alleles showing the most associated TCRs and HLA-C alleles the fewest. Broadly in line with IMGT annotations, most TCR beta V segments showed up in productive rearrangements about 90% or about 30% of the time in an earlier analysis of several hundred of the donors. The only immune exposure information available for the cohort was CMV serostatus. The earlier analysis of 450 to 700 of the donors excluded 15 to 20 rarely observed V segments, including chromosome 9 orphons, because counts were too low. A further reported finding was that TCR beta sequences accurately predicted the HLA-A and HLA-B alleles for most subjects in the first cohort. A later analysis found that HLA-associated TCR beta chains were more clonally expanded and had lower generation probabilities than equally common non-associated chains. Sequencing depth was assumed to be roughly uniform across donors in the presence/absence analyses, though that assumption may not hold. In a later analysis, most CMV-associated TCR beta chains were found to appear HLA-restricted, with HLA associations seemingly driven largely by CMV exposure. A later analysis associated 16,951 TCR beta sequences with specific HLA alleles at a false discovery rate of 0.05. In the study, some 160 TCR beta chains were listed as associated with cytomegalovirus. This cohort had only TCR beta chains sequenced, and the lack of alpha or paired-chain data limited which features could be detected. An association between a missense DCLRE1C variant and V-gene and J-gene trimming of TCR beta chains was found in a later genetic analysis and replicated in an independent cohort. Correlated functional status among segregating V segments might reflect linkage disequilibrium, but an unknown experimental factor could not be ruled out. When HLA alleles, especially DR and DQ, strongly co-occurred, TCR associations were difficult to assign to individual alleles. Because HLA typing was unavailable for some donors at each locus, only the typed subset was used in association tests. Compared with the approximately 600-donor mean, donors in an Asian-associated ancestry cluster had fewer N-insertions in productive TCRs, according to a later genetic analysis.

Receptor libraries were prepared by the immunoSEQ multiplex PCR assay. A mixture of 60 forward primers for TCR Vbeta segments and 13 reverse primers for TCR Jbeta segments was used in the multiplex PCR. Amplification of the CDR3 region of rearranged TCR beta genes was performed with a multiplex PCR assay on genomic DNA. The Illumina HiSeq System was used to sequence the amplified TCR beta libraries as 87-base-pair reads. Regarding the original processing steps: In a later analysis, around 80 million unique TCR beta chains were counted across the approximately 640 repertoires, and around 10 million of these chains were shared by at least two donors. Raw reads were error-corrected and collapsed into unique sequences by a nearest-neighbor algorithm in which closely related sequences were merged to remove PCR and sequencing errors. CDR3 sequences were aligned to IMGT reference sequences to assign V, D and J gene segments. For a sequence to be retained, a match of at least six nucleotides was required to both a V gene segment and a J gene segment. A rearrangement was called productive if the CDR3 had no stop codons and remained in frame with V and J, and every other rearrangement was called non-productive. CDR3 was defined by IMGT convention, running from the second conserved V-encoded cysteine to the conserved J-encoded phenylalanine. The earlier analysis of 500 to 600 of the donors excluded sequences that lacked an unambiguous match to a single V gene segment. An earlier analysis of several hundred of the donors called V segments functional above 56.7% productive rearrangements and segregating when the between-donor standard deviation exceeded 5%. To diagnose cytomegalovirus status from the catalog of TCR beta chain sequences, a statistical classification framework was built. A later analysis assigned V and J genes by comparing TCR nucleotide sequences with IMGT/GENE-DB human TR gene sequences. Using the TCRdist pipeline, a later analysis assigned CDR3 sequences along with most-parsimonious VDJ recombination scenarios. In a later analysis, each TCR beta chain was defined by its CDR3 amino acid sequence together with its V-gene family, and reads without a unique V-gene family were excluded. In a later analysis, fewer than 600 highly shared, low-generation-probability nucleotide sequences were removed to address suspected cross-contamination and a sequencing artifact. In a later analysis, a clonal expansion index for each public chain was calculated from normalized within-repertoire ranks of inferred template counts. In a later analysis, generation probabilities were computed using a VDJ recombination model fitted to out-of-frame rearrangements, and the results were checked against IGoR. In a later analysis, TCR-TCR, TCR-HLA and TCR-CMV co-occurrence was scored with hypergeometric tests, and a repertoire-size bias correction was applied to TCR pairs. In a later analysis, false discovery rates were estimated by permuting HLA or CMV assignments 20 times. A later analysis grouped co-occurring TCRs with DBSCAN, adding TCRdist sequence similarity when clustering within HLA-allele-positive subsets. Repertoires with fewer than 30,000 or more than 120,000 public chains were left out of co-occurrence clustering, as were about five repertoires with anomalous nucleotide sharing. TCRdb carries this immuneACCESS record with in-frame sequences only. Its versions omit some clonotypes, under half of them owing to an unresolved V gene in the studies checked, with the rest unexplained. The DNA was the basis for D and trimming; V, J and clone size are from that table. The sample table records 180,000 or so clones; approximately 80% of these occur just once. The top ten constitute around 1.5% of the sample.

Reading from cysteine to phenylalanine, the CDR3 counts 18 amino acids. The entry retains the CDR3 DNA only, 54 bases that are in frame from base 1. Ends trimmed: V by 3 bases, J by 0 bases; bases unmatched to a gene: 11. The germline V gene (reference sequence) specifies GTSNPN as CDR1 and SVGIG as CDR2. The chain joins TRBV30 to TRBJ2-6, with 7 middle bases fitting TRBD1. The sample comprised PBMCs. The TCR comes from a man between 18 and 29 years old in good health and CMV-seronegative. The DNA sequence is given as TGTGCCTGGAGGGGGGACAGAGGATCCAGCTCTGGGGCCAACGTCCTGACTTTC. It specifies CAWRGDRGSSSGANVLTF.